Listed here are 17 T cell receptor beta chains from one sample, sequenced in a study of blood T cell repertoires in COVID-19. Profiled with immunoSEQ multiplex PCR; TCRdb holds only in-frame clones, not every one. Among about 160,000 clones listed, roughly 93% were seen once. Sequenced: peripheral blood. These TCRs come from a woman aged 45-65 years with acute or convalescent COVID-19.

This CDR3 is CSASLGTGRQPQHF. DNA of the CDR3: TGCAGTGCTAGTTTGGGGACAGGGCGTCAGCCCCAGCATTTT. The rearrangement links TRBV20-1 to TRBJ1-5; 9 nucleotides align to TRBD1. Germline trimming cut 3 bases from V and 6 bases from J; bases unmatched to any gene: 6. The germline V gene encodes CDR1 DFQATT and CDR2 SNEGSKA (reference sequence). CDR3 size: 14 residues.

The rearrangement joins TRBV11-2 to TRBJ1-2; D is unresolved. The CDR3 has 15 residues. V dropped 3 bases and J dropped 6 bases, with 17 bases sitting between them. CDR1 SGHAT and CDR2 FQNNGV come from the germline V gene. The CDR3 DNA reads TGTGCCAGCAGCTTGTTTTTGGGAGACAAGAATGGCTACACCTTC. Translated: CASSLFLGDKNGYTF.

The table lists this clone with a count of one. For the CDR3, the DNA is TGTGCCAGCAGCGGAGAAGGAGGATTGAACACTGAAGCTTTCTTT. Its translation: CASSGEGGLNTEAFF. The V gene is TRBV3-1 (or the pseudogene TRBV3-2), the J gene TRBJ1-1; no definite D call. The CDR3 covers 15 residues. The V gene lost 5 bases and the J gene lost 0 bases, with 13 bases spanning the gap. CDR1 and CDR2 (germline): LGHDT, YNNKEL (reference sequence).

The V gene is TRBV6-5, the J gene TRBJ2-1, with TRBD2 as a possible D gene (6 bases). The germline V gene has CDR1 MNHEY and CDR2 SVGAGI. V gave up 0 bases and J gave up 4 bases, with 7 bases separating them. This CDR3 contains 14 residues. CDR3 sequence: CASSYSEGYNEQFF. Here the CDR3 DNA reads TGTGCCAGCAGTTACTCGGAGGGTTACAATGAGCAGTTCTTC.

The J gene is TRBJ2-2, the V gene TRBV28; D uncertain. V lost 6 bases to trimming and J lost 6 bases, with 17 bases between them. The CDR3 runs to 15 residues. CDR1 is MDHEN, CDR2 SYDVKM, per germline. CDR3 sequence reads: CASSPRKRPPGELFF. Here the CDR3 DNA reads TGTGCCAGCAGCCCCAGAAAGAGGCCTCCCGGGGAGCTGTTTTTT.

The chain has TRBV19 and TRBJ2-2, with TRBD2 identical over 11 bases. Germline values: CDR1 LNHDA, CDR2 SQIVND (reference sequence). After removal of 3 bases from V and 7 bases from J, the junction contained 10 bases not matched to a gene. CDR3 length: 17 amino acids. As DNA, the CDR3 is TGTGCCAGTAGTATCGGGGGCCTAGCGGGAGGAATCGGGGAGCTGTTTTTT. As protein: CASSIGGLAGGIGELFF.

This chain joins TRBV20-1 and TRBJ1-2; D is undetermined. CDR1 and CDR2 from the germline V gene are DFQATT and SNEGSKA (reference sequence). This CDR3 is built from 16 residues. V dropped 3 bases and J dropped 8 bases, with 25 bases sitting between them. The CDR3 here is CSASREPPFPNRGYTF. In DNA form, the CDR3 reads TGCAGTGCTAGTAGGGAGCCACCCTTCCCGAACAGAGGCTACACCTTC.

The V and J genes are TRBV24-1 and TRBJ2-3, with TRBD1 matching over 7 bases. The CDR3 length is 16 residues. J was trimmed by 1 base and V by 5 bases; bases with no gene match: 8. The germline V gene encodes CDR1 KGHDR and CDR2 SFDVKD. The CDR3 is CATSATLGTGTDTQYF. The DNA of the CDR3 is TGTGCCACCAGTGCTACACTCGGGACAGGCACAGATACGCAGTATTTT.

V gene TRBV18 combines with J gene TRBJ2-5; D gene ambiguous. The CDR3 runs 14 residues. V lost 3 bases, J lost 4 bases, and 12 bases lay in between. Germline loops: CDR1 KGHSH, CDR2 LQKENI. The CDR3 protein is CASSPSVTRETQYF. CDR3 DNA sequence: TGTGCCAGCTCACCCTCAGTGACACGAGAGACCCAGTACTTC.

The chain carries TRBV7-9 and TRBJ1-6, with D possibly matching TRBD1 (5 bases). CDR3 length: 18 residues. Trimming took 0 bases from V and 3 from J, leaving 15 bases between them. CDR1 SEHNR and CDR2 FQNEAQ come from the germline V gene (reference sequence). In DNA, the CDR3 is TGTGCCAGCAGCTTAGCGGCAGGGTTGGAGTTCTATAATTCACCCCTCCACTTT. Translated: CASSLAAGLEFYNSPLHF.

This clone has only a few counts. The chain links TRBV18 to TRBJ1-1; no clear D. Germline-derived CDR1 and CDR2 are KGHSH and LQKENI. V was clipped by 3 bases and J by 5 bases, with 13 bases between them. The length of the CDR3 is 14 residues. CDR3 coding DNA: TGTGCCAGCTCACCGACCCCCGAGGGAACTGAAGCTTTCTTT. This codes for CASSPTPEGTEAFF.

The rearrangement links TRBV2 to TRBJ1-3; the match to TRBD1 covers 9 bases. The CDR3 is 17 amino acids. Germline trimming cut 5 bases from V and 4 bases from J; bases unmatched to any gene: 12. Germline CDR1 reads SNHLY; CDR2 reads FYNNEI. The CDR3: CASSPQGQGRRGNTIYF. In nucleotides, the CDR3 is TGTGCCAGCAGTCCCCAGGGACAGGGAAGAAGAGGAAACACCATATATTTT.

The chain links TRBV7-9 to TRBJ1-2; D is unresolved. This CDR3 comprises 13 residues. Deletions cut 5 bases from V and 3 bases from J, with 10 bases between. Germline-derived CDR1 and CDR2 are SEHNR and FQNEAQ (reference sequence). The CDR3 spells CASSPQGDYGYTF. The CDR3 DNA follows: TGTGCCAGCAGCCCCCAAGGAGACTATGGCTACACCTTC.

CDR3 sequence (DNA): TGTGCCAGCAGCCAAGATTCGGCCCGGAGCTCACCCCTCCACTTT. Its protein is CASSQDSARSSPLHF. The chain recombines TRBV3-1 (or the pseudogene TRBV3-2) with TRBJ1-6; no clear D gene. The V and J ends lost 0 bases and 10 bases respectively, with 13 bases between them. The germline V gene encodes CDR1 LGHDT and CDR2 YNNKEL (reference sequence). The CDR3 loop spans 15 amino acids.

The DNA of the CDR3 is TGTGCCAGCAGCTTAAGTCGGGAGCAAGGGGAAGCTTTCTTT. The encoded protein is CASSLSREQGEAFF. The genes are TRBV7-3 and TRBJ1-1; D unclear. The CDR3 has 14 amino acids. Looked up from germline, CDR1 is SGHTA and CDR2 is FQGTGA. V was cut by 1 base and J by 8 bases, with 14 bases left in between.

The chain is built from TRBV10-1 and TRBJ1-5; perhaps TRBD1 as D (6 bases). Trimming took 6 bases from V and 0 from J, leaving 18 bases between them. The CDR3 consists of 17 residues. The germline CDR1 and CDR2 sequences are WNHNN and SYGVQD (reference sequence). The CDR3 DNA is TGCGCCAGCAGCAAGACACGGACAGACGATAGCAATCAGCCCCAGCATTTT. It yields the protein CASSKTRTDDSNQPQHF.

This chain uses TRBV7-8 with TRBJ2-1; a possible D gene is TRBD2 (6 bases). This CDR3 contains 14 residues. With 5 bases removed from V and 5 bases from J, the gap between germline ends came to 13 bases. The germline V gene encodes CDR1 SGHVS and CDR2 FQNEAQ. The CDR3 spells CASSRGLTDNEQFF. CDR3 nucleotide sequence: TGTGCCAGCAGCCGGGGACTTACGGACAATGAGCAGTTCTTC.